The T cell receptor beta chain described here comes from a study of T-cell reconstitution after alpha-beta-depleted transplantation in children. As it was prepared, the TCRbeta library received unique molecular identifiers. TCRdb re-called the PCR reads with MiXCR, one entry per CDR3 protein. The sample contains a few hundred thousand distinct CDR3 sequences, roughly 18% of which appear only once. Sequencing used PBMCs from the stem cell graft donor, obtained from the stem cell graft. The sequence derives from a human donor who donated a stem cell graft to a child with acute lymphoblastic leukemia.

The CDR3 protein is CASSRLQGALGEKLFF. Here the CDR3 DNA reads TGTGCCAGCAGTAGACTACAGGGGGCGTTGGGGGAAAAACTGTTTTTT. V gene TRBV6-1 combines with J gene TRBJ1-4; 9 positions agree with TRBD1. Looked up from germline, CDR1 is MNHNS and CDR2 is SASEGT. This CDR3 comprises 16 residues. V lost 5 bases and J lost 8; bases outside the gene matches: 12.